This T cell receptor beta chain was recovered during a study of blood T cell repertoires in COVID-19. Germline V lookup: CDR1 KGHDR, CDR2 SFDVKD. V lost 2 bases and J lost 7; bases outside the gene matches: 11. The CDR3 is 16 residues long. Produced via immunoSEQ multiplex PCR; TCRdb's table is partial and in-frame only. The repertoire has approximately 330,000 clones, 65% to 90% of them found once; the top ten carry 3.5% to 4.5%. Sequenced input: PBMCs or T cells enriched from blood (not recorded which). This clonotype was obtained from a woman aged 40 to 50 with acute COVID-19. The V and J genes are TRBV24-1 and TRBJ1-2; 8 bases fit TRBD1. The chain's CDR3 is CATSDSRMGQVFGYTF. The CDR3, as DNA: TGTGCCACCAGTGATTCAAGAATGGGACAGGTTTTTGGCTACACCTTC.